Below are 21 T cell receptor beta chains sequenced from a single sample in a study of T cell responses to AZD1222 COVID-19 vaccine (dated by TCRdb to about 2021). The library came from the immunoSEQ multiplex PCR assay. TCRdb took this table from immuneACCESS and kept in-frame rearrangements with V and J called. Such tables lack part of the clones; where checked against another copy, unresolved V genes explain under half of the gap, and the rest is unexplained. Recorded for this sample are some 48,000 clones; about 86% of them occurred a single time. Less than 7% of the sample is taken by the ten largest. The time point label here, explained by the study, means: about 28 days (+/-7) after the second vaccine dose. The starting material was peripheral blood, obtained 28 days after the second AZD1222 dose. The receptors come from an adult who received the AZD1222 COVID-19 vaccine.

This clone was picked up a small number of times. J is TRBJ1-5 and V is TRBV7-9, with D unclear. Trimming removed 5 bases from V and 0 bases from J, with 14 bases in between. The CDR3 runs 16 residues. The V gene's germline CDR1 is SEHNR and CDR2 FQNEAQ (reference sequence). Here the CDR3 reads CASSPETGYSNQPQHF. The CDR3 nucleotides are TGTGCCAGCAGCCCTGAGACGGGTTATAGCAATCAGCCCCAGCATTTT.

The chain couples TRBV7-2 to TRBJ2-2; 7 positions match TRBD1. V lost 5 bases to trimming and J lost 3 bases; unmatched junction nucleotides: 6. CDR1 SGHTA and CDR2 FQGNSA come from the germline V gene. CDR3 size: 15 residues. The CDR3 region is CASSVQGTDTGELFF. Written as DNA, the CDR3 is TGTGCCAGCAGCGTACAGGGGACAGACACCGGGGAGCTGTTTTTT.

CDR3 sequence reads: CASSYGSSYEQYF. In nucleotides, the CDR3 is TGCGCCAGCAGCTACGGGAGTTCCTACGAGCAGTACTTC. This sequence joins TRBV5-1 and TRBJ2-7; D perhaps matches TRBD2 (6 bases). The CDR3 is made up of 13 amino acids. Per the germline V gene, CDR1 is SGHRS and CDR2 is YFSETQ. V lost 3 bases, J lost 1 base, and 8 bases lay in between.

The chain combines TRBV6-6 with TRBJ1-2; D is possibly TRBD1 (5 bases). CDR1 and CDR2 from the germline V gene are MNHNY and SVGAGI (reference sequence). V was clipped by 2 bases and J by 4 bases, with 11 bases between them. This CDR3 is built from 14 residues. The CDR3 sequence is CASSYPTEIYGYTF. The CDR3 region has the DNA TGTGCCAGCAGTTACCCGACAGAGATCTATGGCTACACCTTC.

The gene calls are TRBV19 and TRBJ2-7; TRBD2 matches 8 bases. Unmatched junction bases numbered 4, after V lost 4 bases and J lost 2 bases. Germline CDR1 reads LNHDA; CDR2 reads SQIVND (reference sequence). The CDR3 has 14 amino acids. The CDR3 region has the DNA TGTGCCAGTAGTACTGCGGGAGGCACCTACGAGCAGTACTTC. This sequence encodes CASSTAGGTYEQYF.

CDR3 amino acids: CASGVINYEQYF. The CDR3 DNA sequence: TGTGCTAGTGGCGTGATCAACTACGAGCAGTACTTC. V is TRBV12-5 and J is TRBJ2-7; D is undetermined. CDR1 and CDR2 (germline): LGHNT, FRNRAP. This CDR3 spans 12 amino acids. Trimming pared 6 bases from V and 3 bases from J, leaving 9 bases between.

The chain couples TRBV19 to TRBJ2-7, with TRBD2 matching over 16 bases. Germline loops: CDR1 LNHDA, CDR2 SQIVND (reference sequence). The CDR3 runs 16 residues. V was pared by 5 bases and J by 2 bases, with 3 bases of the junction left unmatched. The CDR3 here is CASSEGLAGGTYEQYF. The DNA of the CDR3 is TGTGCCAGTAGTGAGGGACTAGCGGGAGGGACCTACGAGCAGTACTTC.

As DNA, the CDR3 is TGCAGCGCCGATGGACAGAACTATGGCTACACCTTC. Translation: CSADGQNYGYTF. The V call is TRBV29-1, the J call TRBJ1-2; possibly TRBD1 for D (6 bases). Between the trimmed V and J ends, which lost 7 bases and 2 bases, there was a span of 11 bases. This CDR3 is 12 amino acids long. Germline CDR1 SQVTM, CDR2 ANQGSEA. Together with reference TRBV29-1 and TRBJ1-2, the CDR3 gives the full variable domain: SAVISQKPSRDICQRGTSLTIQCQVDSQVTMMFWYRQQPGQSLTLIATANQGSEATYESGFVIDKFPISRPNLTFSTLTVSNMSPEDSSIYLCSADGQNYGYTFGSGTRLTVV.

The chain carries TRBV19 and TRBJ2-7; D unresolved. CDR3 length: 13 residues. The V gene's germline CDR1 is LNHDA and CDR2 SQIVND (reference sequence). Deletions cut 3 bases from V and 7 bases from J, with 13 bases between. CDR3 DNA sequence: TGTGCCAGTAGTATCTCCGCCGGTGGGGAGCAGTACTTC. Translated: CASSISAGGEQYF.

This clone was counted between two and nine times. The chain employs TRBV5-8 and TRBJ1-4; 7 bases are a match to TRBD1. Trimming cost V 0 bases and J 6 bases; bases outside gene matches: 8. CDR1 and CDR2 from the germline V gene are SGHTS and YDEGEE. The CDR3 is made up of 16 amino acids. Written as DNA, the CDR3 is TGTGCCAGCAGCTTGGGAAAGACAGGGATGGATGAAAAACTGTTTTTT. It specifies CASSLGKTGMDEKLFF.

The rearrangement links TRBV7-2 to TRBJ1-5, with a possible D match to TRBD1 (5 bases). CDR1 is SGHTA and CDR2 is FQGNSA in the germline V gene. The CDR3 length is 14 residues. V lost 5 bases and J 5 bases, leaving 13 bases between the germline ends. CDR3 nucleotides: TGTGCCAGCAGCGGCGACGGGGGGTATCAGCCCCAGCATTTT. It is translated as CASSGDGGYQPQHF.

This rearrangement joins TRBV2 to TRBJ2-1; perhaps TRBD1 as D (5 bases). V lost 2 bases to trimming and J lost 2 bases, with 10 bases between them. The CDR3 runs to 15 residues. CDR1 is SNHLY, CDR2 FYNNEI, per germline. CDR3 amino acids: CASSELQGAYNEQFF. The DNA for the CDR3 is TGTGCCAGCAGTGAACTTCAGGGCGCCTACAATGAGCAGTTCTTC.

In its sample, this clone was seen once. The J gene is TRBJ2-1, the V gene TRBV27; D unresolved. This CDR3 has 15 residues. Trimming removed 1 base from V and 8 bases from J, with 15 bases in between. Germline V gene data show CDR1 as MNHEY and CDR2 as SMNVEV (reference sequence). The CDR3 loop is CASSLWATASHEQFF. CDR3 coding DNA: TGTGCCAGCAGTTTATGGGCGACGGCCTCACATGAGCAGTTCTTC.

The chain recombines TRBV2 with TRBJ2-1; D possibly corresponds to TRBD2 (5 bases). V lost 7 bases to trimming and J lost 9 bases, with 19 bases between them. The CDR3 extends over 14 amino acids. CDR1 and CDR2 from the germline V gene are SNHLY and FYNNEI. DNA for the CDR3: TGTGCCAGCATGTCAACTAGTCGCGGCAGTGAGCAGTTCTTC. Translating gives CASMSTSRGSEQFF.

The chain is built from TRBV7-3 and TRBJ2-7; D call uncertain. V lost 0 bases, J lost 2 bases, and 11 bases lay in between. The CDR3 spans 15 residues. Germline CDR1 and CDR2: SGHTA and FQGTGA. The CDR3 bases are TGTGCCAGCAGCTTAACGCCGCTGGGGACCTACGAGCAGTACTTC. Translated, it gives CASSLTPLGTYEQYF.

This sequence joins TRBV27 and TRBJ1-1, with D perhaps TRBD1 (6 bases). Germline lookup yields CDR1 MNHEY and CDR2 SMNVEV (reference sequence). This CDR3 is built from 14 residues. V was pared by 7 bases and J by 1 base, with 13 bases between. The CDR3 DNA follows: TGTGCCAGCACCGGGGGGGGCCGGAACACTGAAGCTTTCTTT. This gives the protein CASTGGGRNTEAFF.

The rearrangement joins TRBV19 to TRBJ1-1; no definite D call. Trimming pared 4 bases from V and 3 bases from J, leaving 9 bases between. Germline CDR1 and CDR2: LNHDA and SQIVND (reference sequence). The CDR3 is made up of 13 amino acids. In DNA, the CDR3 is TGTGCCAGTAGTAACTCCGTTGACACTGAAGCTTTCTTT. As protein: CASSNSVDTEAFF.

CDR3 sequence: CASSLQGAGANVLTF. The CDR3 DNA reads TGTGCCAGCAGCTTACAGGGCGCAGGGGCCAACGTCCTGACTTTC. The chain recombines TRBV5-4 with TRBJ2-6; D might be TRBD1 (6 bases). CDR3 length: 15 amino acids. Germline-derived CDR1 and CDR2 are SGHNT and YYREEE (reference sequence). Trimming shortened V by 2 bases and J by 4 bases, and 10 bases separated the two germline ends.

The V gene is TRBV24-1, the J gene TRBJ1-5; possible D gene TRBD1, 5 bases. The V gene's germline CDR1 is KGHDR and CDR2 SFDVKD. With 6 bases removed from V and 6 bases from J, the gap between germline ends came to 14 bases. This CDR3 spans 14 amino acids. The DNA for the CDR3 is TGTGCCACCAGTAATGGAGGGGACGCTCAGCCCCAGCATTTT. The encoded protein is CATSNGGDAQPQHF.

This chain uses TRBV5-4 with TRBJ1-3; 8 bases align to TRBD1. J was trimmed by 3 bases and V by 4 bases; bases with no gene match: 6. CDR3 length: 15 residues. Germline CDR1 is SGHNT and CDR2 is YYREEE (reference sequence). The DNA of the CDR3 is TGTGCCAGCAGCCCGGGCAGGGGGCGTGGAAACACCATATATTTT. This encodes CASSPGRGRGNTIYF.

The rearrangement links TRBV19 to TRBJ2-1; 7 positions match TRBD2. This CDR3 spans 15 amino acids. In germline, CDR1 is LNHDA, CDR2 SQIVND (reference sequence). The V segment lost 0 bases and the J segment 4 bases; nucleotides outside the gene matches: 3. The CDR3 protein is CASSIEGEGYNEQFF. In DNA form, the CDR3 reads TGTGCCAGTAGTATAGAAGGGGAGGGATACAATGAGCAGTTCTTC.